The T cell receptor (beta chain) described here comes from a study of CD8 T cells in Susac syndrome. CD8+ and CD4+ T cells from blood underwent TCR beta sequencing. The CD8+ and CD4+ T cells were negatively isolated, with the TEMRA cells enriched by FACS. Reverse transcription of about 0.45 to 1 ug RNA was carried out with random hexamers. An immunoSEQ multiplex PCR generated amplified TCR beta CDR3 products spanning 54 Vbeta and 13 Jbeta. TCRdb fed the immunoSEQ multiplex PCR reads into MiXCR, producing one record per CDR3 protein. Counted here are about 160,000 distinct CDR3 sequences, roughly 94% occurring once; the ten biggest clones make up over 0.09%. The CDR3 spans 17 residues. Trimming cost V 5 bases and J 2 bases, with 19 bases left between them. Per germline, CDR1 MNHEY and CDR2 SMNVEV (reference sequence).

Sequencing was done on a sample of CD4+ T cells from PBMCs. This chain links TRBV27 with TRBJ1-3, with unresolved D. The sequence came from a human donor with multiple sclerosis. CDR3: CASSQRRNPGPGNTIYF. The CDR3 DNA sequence: TGTGCCAGCAGTCAGCGCAGGAACCCAGGCCCTGGAAACACCATATATTTT.